The 4 T cell receptor beta chains below all came from one sample that was sequenced in a study of radiotherapy plus CTLA-4 blockade in lung cancer. The method was immunoSEQ multiplex PCR; TCRdb's version includes in-frame clones alone and lacks a portion of them. The table records tens of thousands of clones, approximately 80% of them present only once. The sequences come from peripheral blood, collected from a patient treated with radiotherapy plus ipilimumab. These receptor sequences come from a human donor with non-small cell lung cancer who had a complete response to radiotherapy plus ipilimumab.

The gene calls are TRBV19 and TRBJ2-1, with TRBD2 identical over 8 bases. Germline V gene data show CDR1 as LNHDA and CDR2 as SQIVND (reference sequence). The length of the CDR3 is 16 residues. Germline trimming cut 6 bases from V and 0 bases from J; bases unmatched to any gene: 7. CDR3 protein: CASSLTSGSSYNEQFF. For the CDR3, the DNA is TGTGCCAGTAGCCTTACTAGCGGAAGCTCCTACAATGAGCAGTTCTTC.

CDR3 DNA: TGTGCCAGCAGCAGCCCAACGGAGGGCACTGAAGCTTTCTTT. Translating it yields CASSSPTEGTEAFF. The chain is built from TRBV9 and TRBJ1-1; D call uncertain. Germline V gene sequence: CDR1 SGDLS, CDR2 YYNGEE. The CDR3 is 14 amino acids. V shed 4 bases and J shed 4 bases, with 14 bases lying between them.

The V call is TRBV7-2, the J call TRBJ1-2; 10 bases are shared with TRBD1. The germline V gene has CDR1 SGHTA and CDR2 FQGNSA. The CDR3 sequence is 15 residues long. V was clipped by 5 bases and J by 0 bases; unmatched bases: 3. CDR3 residues: CASSPGQGTNYGYTF. DNA for the CDR3: TGTGCCAGCAGCCCGGGACAGGGGACTAACTATGGCTACACCTTC.

The chain links TRBV2 to TRBJ2-5; D remains ambiguous. The V and J ends lost 0 bases and 4 bases respectively, with 9 bases between them. The length of the CDR3 is 14 residues. The germline gives CDR1 SNHLY, CDR2 FYNNEI. The CDR3 sequence is CASSEALVGETQYF. DNA for the CDR3: TGTGCCAGCAGTGAAGCGCTAGTAGGAGAGACCCAGTACTTC.